The 21 T cell receptor beta chains presented below share a single source sample, sequenced in a study of control samples from healthy donors and cancer patients. Only in-frame clones appear in the TCRdb table, and some are missing; sequencing was by immunoSEQ multiplex PCR. The profile shows 130,000 or so clones, about 89% of them singletons. Input material: blood. These receptors all come from a man in his late teens or twenties in good health.

The V gene is TRBV27, the J gene TRBJ1-2; D may be TRBD1 (5 bases). The CDR3 runs to 11 residues. Germline V gene lookup returns CDR1 MNHEY and CDR2 SMNVEV (reference sequence). Deletions cut 7 bases from V and 9 bases from J, with 12 bases between. The CDR3 loop is CASNGGGSYTF. The CDR3 DNA reads TGTGCCAGCAACGGCGGGGGTAGCTACACCTTC.

This clone appeared a single time. One end of the junction varies from germline; a read error may be responsible. The CDR3 reads CASSLDQGTKLIF. The CDR3 coding sequence is TGTGCCAGCAGTTTAGATCAGGGGACAAAATTAATTTTT. The chain employs TRBV12-3 or TRBV12-4 and TRBJ2-3, with a weak D call TRBD1 (6 bases). The CDR3 has 13 residues.

The chain has TRBV15 and TRBJ2-7; no definite D call. Germline values: CDR1 LNHNV, CDR2 YYDKDF (reference sequence). V dropped 0 bases and J dropped 6 bases, with 9 bases sitting between them. The CDR3 has 13 amino acids. The CDR3 loop reads CATSRDNLSEQYF. CDR3 nucleotide sequence: TGTGCCACCAGCAGAGATAACTTGAGCGAGCAGTACTTC.

The V and J genes are TRBV5-1 and TRBJ1-6; D ambiguous. V lost 0 bases, J lost 0 bases, and 7 bases lay in between. The CDR3 has 16 residues. The V gene's germline CDR1 is SGHRS and CDR2 YFSETQ. The CDR3 reads CASSLGGGSYNSPLHF. DNA of the CDR3: TGCGCCAGCAGCTTGGGGGGAGGCTCCTATAATTCACCCCTCCACTTT. Using reference TRBV5-1 and TRBJ1-6 for the parts outside the CDR3, the full variable domain is KAGVTQTPRYLIKTRGQQVTLSCSPISGHRSVSWYQQTPGQGLQFLFEYFSETQRNKGNFPGRFSGRQFSNSRSEMNVSTLELGDSALYLCASSLGGGSYNSPLHFGNGTRLTVT.

The chain combines TRBV12-3 or TRBV12-4 with TRBJ2-7; TRBD1 might be the D (6 bases). V was trimmed by 1 base and J by 7 bases, leaving 8 bases between them. The CDR3 covers 12 residues. CDR3 sequence (DNA): TGTGCCAGCAGTTTAGACAGGGTTGAGCAGTACTTC. Translated: CASSLDRVEQYF.

V is TRBV6-2 or TRBV6-3 and J is TRBJ2-7; 14 bases fit TRBD2. Germline V gene lookup returns CDR1 MNHEY and CDR2 SVGEGT. V dropped 6 bases and J dropped 2; count of bases not matched to a gene: 9. The CDR3 loop spans 17 amino acids. The CDR3 nucleotides read TGTGCCAGCAGCCCTGGGACTAGCGGGGGCCTAACCTACGAGCAGTACTTC. It encodes CASSPGTSGGLTYEQYF.

This clone appeared a single time. V gene TRBV11-2 combines with J gene TRBJ1-6; D remains ambiguous. Between the trimmed V and J ends, which lost 3 bases and 5 bases, there was a span of 8 bases. The length of the CDR3 is 14 residues. Germline loops: CDR1 SGHAT, CDR2 FQNNGV. The DNA for the CDR3 is TGTGCCAGCAGCTTTCAACTGGATAATTCACCCCTCCACTTT. Translation gives CASSFQLDNSPLHF.

This sequence joins TRBV7-2 and TRBJ1-1; D might be TRBD1 (5 bases). The CDR3 totals 14 residues. Germline loops: CDR1 SGHTA, CDR2 FQGNSA. Trimming pared 1 base from V and 6 bases from J, leaving 12 bases between. CDR3 DNA: TGTGCCAGCAGCTTAGGGCTTGGGGGTCCTGAAGCTTTCTTT. Residues: CASSLGLGGPEAFF.

The chain is built from TRBV3-1 (or the pseudogene TRBV3-2) and TRBJ2-7, with TRBD2 matching 7 bases. The germline gives CDR1 LGHDT, CDR2 YNNKEL (reference sequence). Trimming cost V 4 bases and J 7 bases; bases outside gene matches: 10. The CDR3 sequence is 14 residues long. The chain's CDR3 is CASSLTGGEREQYF. In DNA form, the CDR3 reads TGTGCCAGCAGCCTAACTGGGGGGGAGAGGGAGCAGTACTTC.

The J gene is TRBJ2-3, the V gene TRBV6-2 or TRBV6-3, with D maybe TRBD1 (6 bases). V dropped 5 bases and J dropped 4 bases, with 7 bases sitting between them. This CDR3 has 12 amino acids. Germline V gene lookup returns CDR1 MNHEY and CDR2 SVGEGT. The CDR3 is CASSNRADTQYF. The CDR3 nucleotides read TGTGCCAGCAGTAACAGGGCAGATACGCAGTATTTT.

V and J are TRBV12-3 or TRBV12-4 and TRBJ1-6; D remains ambiguous. CDR3 length: 13 residues. V was pared by 6 bases and J by 10 bases, with 13 bases between. CDR3 in DNA: TGTGCCAGCAGCCAAATCGGGGAATCACCCCTCCACTTT. It is translated as CASSQIGESPLHF.

The chain couples TRBV2 to TRBJ2-7, with TRBD1 identical over 7 bases. V was pared by 6 bases and J by 6 bases, with 11 bases of the junction left unmatched. This CDR3 contains 14 residues. The germline V gene encodes CDR1 SNHLY and CDR2 FYNNEI. The CDR3 region has the DNA TGTGCCAGCAGATCAGGGACAGCTCTCCCCGAGCAGTACTTC. As protein: CASRSGTALPEQYF. The complete variable domain, with remaining parts taken from reference TRBV2 and TRBJ2-7, reads EPEVTQTPSHQVTQMGQEVILRCVPISNHLYFYWYRQILGQKVEFLVSFYNNEISEKSEIFDDQFSVERPDGSNFTLKIRSTKLEDSAMYFCASRSGTALPEQYFGPGTRLTVT.

The rearrangement links TRBV5-1 to TRBJ1-2; 8 bases line up with TRBD1. Losses at the gene ends were 4 bases for V and 5 bases for J; bases not matched to a gene: 10. This CDR3 is 15 amino acids long. Germline V gives CDR1 SGHRS, CDR2 YFSETQ. CDR3 in DNA: TGCGCCAGCAGCGACGGGACAGGCGCATGGTATGGCTACACCTTC. Amino acid sequence: CASSDGTGAWYGYTF.

The J gene is TRBJ1-6, the V gene TRBV13; D might be TRBD1 (5 bases). Germline lookup yields CDR1 PRHDT and CDR2 FYEKMQ (reference sequence). The CDR3 sequence is 15 residues long. The V end lost 8 bases, the J end lost 9 bases, and 20 bases lay between the germline ends. This CDR3 is CASGALVLGGSPLHF. DNA for the CDR3: TGTGCCAGCGGGGCCCTGGTTCTGGGTGGTTCACCCCTCCACTTT.

V gene TRBV5-5 combines with J gene TRBJ2-1; the D call may be TRBD1 or TRBD2 (5 bases each). The CDR3 consists of 14 residues. V lost 4 bases and J 6 bases, leaving 14 bases between the germline ends. Germline V lookup: CDR1 SGHKS, CDR2 YYEKEE (reference sequence). The CDR3 sequence: CASSAWGYGNEQFF. The CDR3 nucleotides read TGTGCCAGCAGCGCATGGGGGTATGGCAATGAGCAGTTCTTC.

The chain couples TRBV4-1 to TRBJ2-1; 10 bases are shared with TRBD2. The CDR3 sequence is 16 residues long. In germline, CDR1 is MGHRA, CDR2 YSYEKL. V was clipped by 4 bases and J by 5 bases; unmatched bases: 8. The CDR3 bases are TGCGCCAGCAGCCGAAATAGCGGGGGGCCCCACAATGAGCAGTTCTTC. Translated: CASSRNSGGPHNEQFF.

This chain connects TRBV7-3 to TRBJ2-1; D possibly corresponds to TRBD1 (6 bases). Germline V gene data show CDR1 as SGHTA and CDR2 as FQGTGA. CDR3 length: 13 amino acids. V lost 5 bases and J 7 bases, leaving 12 bases between the germline ends. CDR3: CASSKTTGNEQFF. The CDR3 DNA is TGTGCCAGCAGCAAAACCACAGGGAATGAGCAGTTCTTC.

This CDR3 reads CASKPQGNSPLHF. CDR3 nucleotide sequence: TGTGCCAGCAAGCCGCAGGGAAATTCACCCCTCCACTTT. The rearrangement joins TRBV6-5 to TRBJ1-6; possibly TRBD1 for D (5 bases). The ends were cut back, 7 bases at V and 7 bases at J, with 11 bases in the middle. This CDR3 has 13 residues. Germline V gene lookup returns CDR1 MNHEY and CDR2 SVGAGI.

This sequence joins TRBV21-1 and TRBJ2-2; the table's D call, TRBD1, was not checked against the DNA. TRBV21-1 is a known pseudogene. This CDR3 has 18 amino acids. CDR3 nucleotides: TGTGCCAGCAGCAAAGCACTCGGGACAGTCGCTAACACCGGGGAGCTGTTTTTT. Translated, it gives CASSKALGTVANTGELFF.

V and J are TRBV27 and TRBJ2-5; D possibly corresponds to TRBD1 (6 bases). The CDR3 consists of 18 residues. Germline values: CDR1 MNHEY, CDR2 SMNVEV (reference sequence). Deletions cut 2 bases from V and 4 bases from J, with 23 bases between. The DNA of the CDR3 is TGTGCCAGCAGTTTAATACCCCGGGACAACCGACTCTCAGAGACCCAGTACTTC. As protein: CASSLIPRDNRLSETQYF.

This chain uses TRBV18 with TRBJ1-6, with D tentatively TRBD1 (6 bases). The CDR3 runs 15 residues. Trimming cost V 2 bases and J 7 bases, with 12 bases left between them. The germline V gene encodes CDR1 KGHSH and CDR2 LQKENI. This CDR3 reads CASSPLAGENSPLHF. In DNA, the CDR3 is TGTGCCAGCTCACCATTGGCAGGGGAAAATTCACCCCTCCACTTT.